Each of the 21 T cell receptor beta chains below was sequenced from the same sample in a study of blood T cell repertoires in COVID-19. Clones were read by immunoSEQ multiplex PCR, and TCRdb kept only the in-frame ones, dropping some. The table has 180,000 or so clones, roughly 76% seen once; the top ten hold approximately 10%. Source material: peripheral blood. These receptors were obtained from a woman aged 40 to 50 with COVID-19, enrolled during active disease.

This sequence joins TRBV15 and TRBJ1-1, with D possibly matching TRBD1 (6 bases). This CDR3 contains 14 residues. Trimming pared 8 bases from V and 0 bases from J, leaving 13 bases between. CDR1 LNHNV and CDR2 YYDKDF come from the germline V gene (reference sequence). DNA of the CDR3: TGTGCCACCGAGACAGGCTATATGAACACTGAAGCTTTCTTT. This gives the protein CATETGYMNTEAFF. The full variable domain, in which reference TRBV15 and TRBJ1-1 provide the parts outside the CDR3, is DAMVIQNPRYQVTQFGKPVTLSCSQTLNHNVMYWYQQKSSQAPKLLFHYYDKDFNNEADTPDNFQSRRPNTSFCFLDIRSPGLGDTAMYLCATETGYMNTEAFFGQGTRLTVV.

V gene TRBV28 combines with J gene TRBJ2-7, with a weak D call TRBD1 (6 bases). Trimming removed 6 bases at V and 4 bases at J, with 13 bases between. The CDR3 consists of 13 residues. Germline V CDR1 and CDR2: MDHEN, SYDVKM. The CDR3 nucleotides are TGTGCCAGCAGGCCAACAGGGTCATACGAGCAGTACTTC. Translating it yields CASRPTGSYEQYF.

The chain links TRBV6-5 to TRBJ2-5, with D perhaps TRBD1 (5 bases). The germline gives CDR1 MNHEY, CDR2 SVGAGI. The CDR3 has 14 residues. The V end lost 5 bases, the J end lost 9 bases, and 19 bases lay between the germline ends. The CDR3 sequence is CASSQPTVARAQYF. CDR3 DNA sequence: TGTGCCAGCAGTCAACCGACAGTGGCTAGGGCCCAGTACTTC.

V is TRBV4-2 and J is TRBJ1-1, with TRBD1 identical over 12 bases. Germline lookup yields CDR1 LGHNA and CDR2 YNFKEQ. J was trimmed by 6 bases and V by 3 bases; bases with no gene match: 8. The length of the CDR3 is 16 residues. This CDR3 reads CASSHQPGQGAAEAFF. The CDR3 DNA is TGTGCCAGCAGCCATCAACCGGGACAGGGGGCTGCTGAAGCTTTCTTT.

The J gene is TRBJ2-4, the V gene TRBV30; D perhaps matches TRBD1 (6 bases). This CDR3 contains 12 residues. CDR1 is GTSNPN and CDR2 is SVGIG in the germline V gene (reference sequence). Trimming shortened V by 8 bases and J by 6 bases, and 14 bases separated the two germline ends. The CDR3 DNA follows: TGTGCCGGCGACAGAGGGGGAAACATTCAGTACTTC. This codes for CAGDRGGNIQYF.

The chain has TRBV28 and TRBJ2-7; D call uncertain. V shed 3 bases and J shed 2 bases, with 5 bases lying between them. The CDR3 totals 12 residues. Germline V gene data show CDR1 as MDHEN and CDR2 as SYDVKM. CDR3 nucleotide sequence: TGTGCCAGCAGTTTGCAGACCTACGAGCAGTACTTC. Translated: CASSLQTYEQYF.

This sequence joins TRBV7-9 and TRBJ1-1; the D gene is possibly TRBD1 (5 bases). Germline CDR1 and CDR2: SEHNR and FQNEAQ (reference sequence). This CDR3 contains 12 residues. V was cut by 5 bases and J by 6 bases, with 10 bases left in between. CDR3 loop: CASSRAGAEAFF. In nucleotides, the CDR3 is TGTGCCAGCAGCCGAGCGGGGGCTGAAGCTTTCTTT.

J is TRBJ1-5 and V is TRBV7-9; D may be TRBD1 (5 bases). Germline CDR1 SEHNR, CDR2 FQNEAQ (reference sequence). Trimming shortened V by 5 bases and J by 2 bases, and 7 bases separated the two germline ends. This CDR3 comprises 13 residues. CDR3 protein: CASSRGGNQPQHF. The CDR3 nucleotides read TGTGCCAGCAGCCGGGGGGGCAATCAGCCCCAGCATTTT.

The rearrangement joins TRBV19 to TRBJ1-1; D remains ambiguous. Trimming pared 5 bases from V and 2 bases from J, leaving 9 bases between. This CDR3 has 13 amino acids. Germline CDR1 is LNHDA and CDR2 is SQIVND (reference sequence). The CDR3 DNA is TGTGCCAGTAGTGCGACATTCAACACTGAAGCTTTCTTT. It is translated as CASSATFNTEAFF.

The chain combines TRBV11-2 with TRBJ1-3; possible D gene TRBD1, 6 bases. Trimming took 8 bases from V and 2 from J, leaving 13 bases between them. This CDR3 has 14 amino acids. From germline, CDR1 is SGHAT and CDR2 FQNNGV. CDR3 in amino acids: CASHAGDAGNTIYF. CDR3 in DNA: TGTGCCAGCCATGCAGGGGACGCTGGAAACACCATATATTTT.

The chain uses TRBV19 and TRBJ1-5; 7 bases are a match to TRBD1. CDR1 and CDR2 from the germline V gene are LNHDA and SQIVND (reference sequence). Trimming at V came to 7 bases and at J to 6 bases, leaving 9 bases not matched to a gene. There are 14 residues in the CDR3. The CDR3 region has the DNA TGTGCCAGTAAACGCGAAGGGGGCTTTCAGCCCCAGCATTTT. It translates to CASKREGGFQPQHF.

This chain uses TRBV7-8 with TRBJ1-5; no clear D. Trimming removed 5 bases at V and 7 bases at J, with 15 bases between. The CDR3 is 14 residues long. Germline V lookup: CDR1 SGHVS, CDR2 FQNEAQ. The CDR3 protein is CASSPGRAGQPQHF. The CDR3 DNA follows: TGTGCCAGCAGCCCCGGACGGGCGGGGCAGCCCCAGCATTTT.

The V and J genes are TRBV5-1 and TRBJ2-1; unclear D gene. Germline CDR1 is SGHRS and CDR2 is YFSETQ. The CDR3 sequence is 12 residues long. The V end lost 1 base, the J end lost 6 bases, and 5 bases lay between the germline ends. Written as DNA, the CDR3 is TGCGCCAGCAGCTTGTCTCTCAATGAGCAGTTCTTC. This translates into CASSLSLNEQFF.

V usage is TRBV10-2 and J usage is TRBJ1-1; D may be TRBD1 (6 bases). The V and J ends lost 1 base and 4 bases respectively, with 13 bases between them. Germline lookup yields CDR1 WSHSY and CDR2 SAAADI. The CDR3 length is 15 residues. CDR3 region: CASSEWAGDGTEAFF. CDR3 nucleotide sequence: TGCGCCAGCAGTGAGTGGGCAGGGGATGGCACTGAAGCTTTCTTT.

The rearrangement uses TRBV9 and TRBJ2-1; D might be TRBD1 (6 bases). The V end was cut by 3 bases, the J end by 6 bases, with 13 bases between. Germline loops: CDR1 SGDLS, CDR2 YYNGEE. The CDR3 runs to 14 residues. For the CDR3, the DNA is TGTGCCAGCAGCGCGCCCAACAGGGTCAATGAGCAGTTCTTC. It codes for CASSAPNRVNEQFF.

This clone was seen at least ten times. V is TRBV9 and J is TRBJ1-1, with 7 positions matching TRBD1. The junction had 16 bases not matched to a gene; V was cut back by 4 bases and J by 4 bases. This CDR3 has 17 amino acids. CDR1 is SGDLS and CDR2 is YYNGEE in the germline V gene. CDR3 region: CASSPEGRGDLGTEAFF. The CDR3, as DNA: TGTGCCAGCAGCCCTGAGGGCAGGGGGGATCTGGGCACTGAAGCTTTCTTT.

The V gene is TRBV2, the J gene TRBJ1-2, with TRBD1 matching over 8 bases. The CDR3 runs 15 residues. Germline values: CDR1 SNHLY, CDR2 FYNNEI. V gave up 7 bases and J gave up 8 bases; unmatched junction bases: 15. CDR3 protein: CASNPFRQGIRGYTF. DNA of the CDR3: TGTGCCAGCAACCCATTTAGACAGGGGATTCGGGGCTACACCTTC.

The chain employs TRBV18 and TRBJ2-1; D is ambiguous. With 3 bases removed from V and 3 bases from J, the gap between germline ends came to 6 bases. Per germline, CDR1 KGHSH and CDR2 LQKENI. CDR3 length equals 13 residues. The CDR3 region has the DNA TGTGCCAGCTCACCCCAAAACTACAATGAGCAGTTCTTC. Amino acids: CASSPQNYNEQFF.

This chain connects TRBV19 to TRBJ1-1, with 7 bases that match TRBD1. The CDR3 runs 14 residues. From germline, CDR1 is LNHDA and CDR2 SQIVND (reference sequence). Losses at the gene ends were 6 bases for V and 3 bases for J; bases not matched to a gene: 7. CDR3 nucleotide sequence: TGTGCCAGTAGGGACAGGAGCACGGACACTGAAGCTTTCTTT. It is translated as CASRDRSTDTEAFF.

The V and J genes are TRBV24-1 and TRBJ2-1; 8 bases fit TRBD1. Trimming removed 4 bases from V and 6 bases from J; junction bases left unmatched: 7. This CDR3 spans 15 amino acids. Per germline, CDR1 KGHDR and CDR2 SFDVKD. CDR3 bases: TGTGCCACCAGTGACAGGCAGGGGGCGATCAATGAGCAGTTCTTC. Its protein product is CATSDRQGAINEQFF.

V usage is TRBV7-8 and J usage is TRBJ2-7, with 14 bases aligning to TRBD2. V trimming: 5 bases; J trimming: 4 bases; junction bases outside the gene matches: 10. The CDR3 is 17 amino acids. Germline CDR1 reads SGHVS; CDR2 reads FQNEAQ. CDR3 loop: CASSPGLAGVEVYEQYF. The CDR3 DNA reads as TGTGCCAGCAGCCCGGGACTAGCGGGAGTTGAGGTTTACGAGCAGTACTTC.